This T cell receptor (beta chain) was profiled in a study of blood T cell repertoires in COVID-19 (dated by TCRdb to about 2020). In terms of the full investigation: Samples covering the acute and convalescent phases of COVID-19 were provided by collaborators in the United States, Italy and Spain. Samples came from the ongoing ImmuneRACE study (first 160 participants) plus 1,254 subjects from 6 global collaborators. HLA class I and class II types, where available, came from metadata supplied by the sample provider rather than from assay-based typing. Sample metadata almost always included a de-identified subject ID, COVID-19 status, age in years and sex. Deeply sampled blood TCRbeta repertoires from subjects exposed to, actively infected with, or recovered from COVID-19 were included in the dataset. The material from the prospective study consisted of cDNA or gDNA derived from T cells, B-cell-depleted T cells, or PBMCs. The repertoires were released in a freely available public database meant as a resource for research on the immune response to SARS-CoV-2.

Whole blood was collected in K2EDTA tubes by collaborating institutions according to the institutions' own protocols. For TCRbeta analysis, collaborators shipped samples as frozen whole blood, isolated PBMCs, or DNA extracted from either of those sample types. This clone was counted between two and nine times. Its antigen is unknown. Base-call qualities are not available, and no considerably larger clone is one nucleotide away. The CDR3 sequence holds 15 residues, the cysteine and phenylalanine included. Only CDR3 DNA remains: 45 bases, in frame from the first base. Trimming leaves V shorter by 4 bases and J shorter by 2 bases, with the junction holding 6 bases beyond the gene matches. The germline V gene specifies LGHNA as CDR1 and YSLEER as CDR2. The investigation overall reported the following: How much clinical and demographic metadata was included differed by source and by participant, and the metadata was provided uncurated.

The immunoSEQ Assay, a bias-controlled multiplex PCR, was used to amplify TCRbeta CDR3 regions from genomic DNA. As for the original processing: The number of nucleated cells in each sample was estimated from the amplification of reference gene primers within the assay. To quantify the absolute abundance of each unique TCRbeta CDR3 rearrangement, sequence reads were collapsed and filtered. For each sample, productive Simpson clonality was calculated as the square root of Simpson's diversity index over productive rearrangements. Imported from immuneACCESS, the table was reduced by TCRdb to in-frame sequences with V and J called. These copies leave out some clones; in studies compared against another copy, an unresolved V gene accounts for under half, and the cause of the remainder is not known. V, J and clone size derive from that table, while D and trimming were established from the DNA sequence. For this sample the table gives more than 95,000 clones, of which roughly nine tenths were detected only once. 4.5% to 6% of the sample rests with the top ten.

The source of this sequence is a human donor in a cohort sampled during active COVID-19. The V and J segments used are TRBV4-3 and TRBJ2-7; TRBD1 lines up with 9 middle nucleotides. Material for sequencing was peripheral blood. The nucleotide sequence reads TGCGCCAGCAGCCGCGACAGGGGGTGGGCCTACGAGCAGTACTTC. Translated, this is CASSRDRGWAYEQYF.